Presented here are 31 T cell receptor beta chains from one specimen sequenced in a study of human T cells and chemical hapten exposure. TCRdb reprocessed the RACE reads via MiXCR and lists one record per CDR3 protein. This table holds around 52,000 distinct CDR3 sequences, about 9% found once. Time point of the sample: patch test 1, 2 weeks after DPC sensitization. Treatment meaning: therapeutic diphenylcyclopropenone sensitization with weekly scalp DPC. Here the sequenced sample was whole blood, taken in connection with sensitization to the hapten diphenylcyclopropenone (DPC). The receptor source for this set is a woman in her forties with alopecia areata. Some clones in this sample may be carry-over from other donors' samples.

In its sample, this clonotype was seen a few times. V gene TRBV27 combines with J gene TRBJ2-7; tentatively, D is TRBD1 or TRBD2 (5 bases each). CDR1 is MNHEY and CDR2 is SMNVEV in the germline V gene (reference sequence). This CDR3 contains 13 residues. The V and J ends lost 4 bases and 3 bases respectively, with 10 bases between them. The CDR3 bases are TGTGCCAGCAGTTCCGGGACCCACTACGAGCAGTACTTC. Amino acids: CASSSGTHYEQYF.

This clonotype was observed many times. This CDR3 reads CASSPVGRGQGEAFF. CDR3 coding DNA: TGCGCCAGCAGCCCCGTAGGTAGGGGGCAGGGGGAAGCTTTCTTT. The V gene is TRBV5-1, the J gene TRBJ1-1, with 7 bases that match TRBD1. The J segment lost 8 bases and the V segment lost 4 bases, leaving 14 bases of the junction unmatched. CDR1 and CDR2 (germline): SGHRS, YFSETQ. This CDR3 contains 15 residues.

The CDR3 is CSAYGQAYEQYF. The CDR3 DNA reads TGCAGCGCCTACGGGCAGGCCTACGAGCAGTACTTC. This chain joins TRBV29-1 and TRBJ2-7; D gene uncertain. V lost 7 bases, J lost 2 bases, and 12 bases lay in between. Germline CDR1 SQVTM, CDR2 ANQGSEA. This CDR3 has 12 amino acids.

This chain uses TRBV7-2 with TRBJ2-4, with 9 bases lining up with TRBD1. V was pared by 1 base and J by 1 base, with 8 bases of the junction left unmatched. CDR3 length: 18 residues. Germline V gene sequence: CDR1 SGHTA, CDR2 FQGNSA. The CDR3, as DNA: TGTGCCAGCAGCTTAGATCCACAGGGGGCAGGGGCCAAAAACATTCAGTACTTC. Its translation: CASSLDPQGAGAKNIQYF.

V gene TRBV25-1 combines with J gene TRBJ2-7; D gene uncertain. In germline, CDR1 is MGHDK, CDR2 SYGVNS. Trimming shortened V by 10 bases and J by 3 bases, and 10 bases separated the two germline ends. CDR3 length: 11 residues. Here the CDR3 reads CATMGFYEQYF. The CDR3 nucleotides read TGTGCCACCATGGGCTTCTACGAGCAGTACTTC.

This clonotype was seen a few times. This chain uses TRBV5-1 with TRBJ2-2, with 7 bases fitting TRBD1. The V gene end was trimmed by 4 bases and the J gene end by 2 bases; junction bases not matched to a gene: 2. This CDR3 region has 14 residues. Germline CDR1 and CDR2: SGHRS and YFSETQ. This CDR3 reads CASSQGVNTGELFF. CDR3 coding DNA: TGCGCCAGCAGCCAGGGGGTCAACACCGGGGAGCTGTTTTTT. Using reference TRBV5-1 and TRBJ2-2 for the parts outside the CDR3, the full variable domain is KAGVTQTPRYLIKTRGQQVTLSCSPISGHRSVSWYQQTPGQGLQFLFEYFSETQRNKGNFPGRFSGRQFSNSRSEMNVSTLELGDSALYLCASSQGVNTGELFFGEGSRLTVL.

This clonotype came up many times. The genes are TRBV2 and TRBJ2-7; TRBD2 aligns across 9 bases. The germline CDR1 and CDR2 sequences are SNHLY and FYNNEI. With 2 bases clipped from V and 2 bases from J, the junction kept 7 bases outside the gene matches. This CDR3 contains 16 residues. CDR3 in DNA: TGTGCCAGCAGTGAATTCTCTAGCGGGGAGGCCTACGAGCAGTACTTC. It translates to CASSEFSSGEAYEQYF.

In its sample, this clonotype was seen a few times. The chain couples TRBV9 to TRBJ1-3, with D maybe TRBD1 (5 bases). Germline CDR1 reads SGDLS; CDR2 reads YYNGEE. This CDR3 region has 14 residues. The V gene lost 4 bases and the J gene lost 2 bases, with 10 bases spanning the gap. For the CDR3, the DNA is TGTGCCAGCAGCCCCGGGGGGGCTGGAAACACCATATATTTT. Translated: CASSPGGAGNTIYF. The full variable domain, in which reference TRBV9 and TRBJ1-3 provide the parts outside the CDR3, is DSGVTQTPKHLITATGQRVTLRCSPRSGDLSVYWYQQSLDQGLQFLIQYYNGEERAKGNILERFSAQQFPDLHSELNLSSLELGDSALYFCASSPGGAGNTIYFGEGSWLTVV.

The chain combines TRBV18 with TRBJ1-1; perhaps TRBD1 as D (6 bases). The CDR3 totals 15 residues. Per germline, CDR1 KGHSH and CDR2 LQKENI. V was trimmed by 3 bases and J by 0 bases, leaving 11 bases between them. The CDR3 is CASSPTDSLNTEAFF. CDR3 in DNA: TGTGCCAGCTCACCCACGGACAGTCTGAACACTGAAGCTTTCTTT.

This clonotype was detected ten times or more. The chain has TRBV4-3 and TRBJ2-5; TRBD1 matches 8 bases. The germline CDR1 and CDR2 sequences are LGHNA and YSLEER. With 0 bases clipped from V and 4 bases from J, the junction kept 4 bases outside the gene matches. This CDR3 has 15 residues. The CDR3 coding sequence is TGCGCCAGCAGCCAAGATTGGACAGGGCGAGAGACCCAGTACTTC. Residues: CASSQDWTGRETQYF.

The sample holds many counts of this clonotype. This chain links TRBV3-1 with TRBJ1-4, with TRBD1 identical over 7 bases. V dropped 0 bases and J dropped 0; count of bases not matched to a gene: 10. The germline V gene has CDR1 LGHDT and CDR2 YNNKEL (reference sequence). This CDR3 is 19 amino acids long. CDR3: CASSQDDPGQPSTNEKLFF. The CDR3 DNA reads TGTGCCAGCAGCCAAGATGATCCGGGACAGCCATCAACTAATGAAAAACTGTTTTTT.

Regarding this clonotype: A single base is all that separates this from a far larger clone, so a read error is likely. The chain carries TRBV7-9 and TRBJ2-7; D call uncertain. Germline assignment: CDR1 SEHNR and CDR2 FQNEAQ (reference sequence). The CDR3 is 11 amino acids. The V end lost 4 bases, the J end lost 2 bases, and 3 bases lay between the germline ends. CDR3 in amino acids: CASSSPYEQYF. CDR3 bases: TGTGCCAGCAGCTCGCCCTACGAGCAGTACTTC.

This clonotype appeared many times. This chain links TRBV18 with TRBJ1-1, with D possibly matching TRBD1 (6 bases). CDR1 and CDR2 from the germline V gene are KGHSH and LQKENI. The CDR3 length is 14 residues. Trimming took 1 base from V and 1 from J, leaving 7 bases between them. The CDR3 region is CASSPQGGNTEAFF. The CDR3 region has the DNA TGTGCCAGCTCACCACAAGGGGGGAACACTGAAGCTTTCTTT.

This clonotype was observed a few times. The V call is TRBV7-9, the J call TRBJ2-3; D gene unclear. From germline, CDR1 is SEHNR and CDR2 FQNEAQ (reference sequence). V lost 8 bases and J lost 3, with 12 bases in between. CDR3 length: 13 amino acids. The CDR3 loop is CASDLESTDTQYF. CDR3 sequence (DNA): TGTGCCAGCGACTTAGAGTCGACAGATACGCAGTATTTT. Filled out from reference TRBV7-9 and TRBJ2-3, the complete variable domain reads DTGVSQNPRHKITKRGQNVTFRCDPISEHNRLYWYRQTLGQGPEFLTYFQNEAQLEKSRLLSDRFSAERPKGSFSTLEIQRTEQGDSAMYLCASDLESTDTQYFGPGTRLTVL.

There are a few counts of this clonotype. The gene calls are TRBV29-1 and TRBJ2-1; D perhaps matches TRBD1 (6 bases). In germline, CDR1 is SQVTM, CDR2 ANQGSEA. The V and J ends lost 8 bases and 8 bases respectively, with 13 bases between them. This CDR3 spans 11 amino acids. CDR3 sequence (DNA): TGCAGCTTGTTCAGGGGTGATGAGCAGTTCTTC. Amino acid sequence: CSLFRGDEQFF.

This clonotype appeared a few times. The chain links TRBV6-1 to TRBJ1-1; TRBD1 is a possible D gene (5 bases). Germline CDR1 MNHNS, CDR2 SASEGT. Trimming pared 7 bases from V and 7 bases from J, leaving 13 bases between. The CDR3 totals 12 residues. CDR3 bases: TGTGCCAGCACTTTGGAGAGGGGTGAAGCTTTCTTT. It codes for CASTLERGEAFF.

By share, this clonotype counts as medium-sized. V is TRBV7-8 and J is TRBJ2-3, with 9 bases matching TRBD2. Germline values: CDR1 SGHVS, CDR2 FQNEAQ. Trimming took 8 bases from V and 1 from J; bases not matched to a gene: 4. This CDR3 contains 14 residues. Here the CDR3 DNA reads TGTGCCAGCGGCGGGGGGGCCGGCACAGATACGCAGTATTTT. Its protein product is CASGGGAGTDTQYF. Full variable domain (missing parts from reference TRBV7-8 and TRBJ2-3): GAGVSQSPRYKVAKRGQDVALRCDPISGHVSLFWYQQALGQGPEFLTYFQNEAQLDKSGLPSDRFFAERPEGSVSTLKIQRTQQEDSAVYLCASGGGAGTDTQYFGPGTRLTVL.

This clonotype was seen at least ten times. The CDR3 region is CASSYSSGAPINEQFF. DNA for the CDR3: TGTGCCAGCAGTTACTCGAGCGGGGCTCCCATCAATGAGCAGTTCTTC. The chain employs TRBV6-6 and TRBJ2-1, with 7 bases lining up with TRBD2. In germline, CDR1 is MNHNY, CDR2 SVGAGI (reference sequence). CDR3 size: 16 residues. J was trimmed by 6 bases and V by 0 bases; bases with no gene match: 8.

V is TRBV20-1 and J is TRBJ2-3; 13 positions agree with TRBD2. V dropped 5 bases and J dropped 0; count of bases not matched to a gene: 5. The germline gives CDR1 DFQATT, CDR2 SNEGSKA (reference sequence). The CDR3 has 16 residues. DNA for the CDR3: TGCAGTGCTTCGGGACTAGCGGGGCGTAGCACAGATACGCAGTATTTT. Encoded protein: CSASGLAGRSTDTQYF.

This clonotype was recorded at least ten times. V usage is TRBV9 and J usage is TRBJ1-6; possibly TRBD1 for D (5 bases). The germline V gene encodes CDR1 SGDLS and CDR2 YYNGEE. CDR3 length: 16 residues. The V end lost 0 bases, the J end lost 10 bases, and 17 bases lay between the germline ends. In nucleotides, the CDR3 is TGTGCCAGCAGCGTAGGAGTCGGGGGTAGAGGCTCACCCCTCCACTTT. Translation gives CASSVGVGGRGSPLHF.

This clonotype was seen repeatedly, ten times or more. The CDR3 spells CASSPRETPTGELFF. CDR3 DNA sequence: TGTGCCAGCAGCCCGCGGGAAACCCCCACCGGGGAGCTGTTTTTT. The rearrangement joins TRBV7-6 to TRBJ2-2; tentatively, D is TRBD2 (6 bases). V shed 5 bases and J shed 4 bases, with 14 bases lying between them. CDR3 length: 15 amino acids. Germline values: CDR1 SGHVS, CDR2 FNYEAQ.

This clonotype has a count of ten or more. The genes are TRBV4-2 and TRBJ1-1; D perhaps matches TRBD1 (5 bases). The CDR3 loop spans 11 amino acids. Germline CDR1 and CDR2: LGHNA and YNFKEQ. Trimming shortened V by 8 bases and J by 5 bases, and 9 bases separated the two germline ends. This chain's CDR3 is CASGGETEAFF. The CDR3 nucleotides read TGTGCCAGCGGAGGGGAGACTGAAGCTTTCTTT.

J is TRBJ1-6 and V is TRBV20-1; 11 nucleotides line up with TRBD1. The V gene end was trimmed by 7 bases and the J gene end by 7 bases; junction bases not matched to a gene: 6. The CDR3 sequence is 14 residues long. Germline V lookup: CDR1 DFQATT, CDR2 SNEGSKA (reference sequence). The CDR3 DNA is TGCAGTGTGGATGGACAGGGGGCCAATTCACCCCTCCACTTT. Translated, it gives CSVDGQGANSPLHF.

This clonotype was detected only a few times. The genes are TRBV7-3 and TRBJ1-2, with no clear D. V lost 5 bases, J lost 5 bases, and 12 bases lay in between. The germline V gene encodes CDR1 SGHTA and CDR2 FQGTGA. CDR3 size: 13 residues. The CDR3 sequence is CASSLSGSYGYTF. CDR3 nucleotides: TGTGCCAGCAGCCTATCTGGATCGTATGGCTACACCTTC.

This clonotype was observed at least ten times. This chain uses TRBV7-2 with TRBJ2-3, with 7 bases identical to TRBD1. CDR1 and CDR2 (germline): SGHTA, FQGNSA. V trimming: 4 bases; J trimming: 2 bases; junction bases outside the gene matches: 9. This CDR3 is built from 16 residues. As DNA, the CDR3 is TGTGCCAGCAGCTCAAGACGACAGGGAAACACAGATACGCAGTATTTT. This translates into CASSSRRQGNTDTQYF.

This clonotype has at least ten counts. The V gene is TRBV29-1, the J gene TRBJ2-5; D unclear. Trimming took off 6 bases at V and 0 bases at J, with 11 bases between the two ends. The germline V gene has CDR1 SQVTM and CDR2 ANQGSEA. The CDR3 is 13 residues long. CDR3 loop: CSVGAINQETQYF. CDR3 nucleotides: TGCAGCGTGGGCGCGATTAACCAAGAGACCCAGTACTTC.

This clonotype was detected ten times or more. The J gene is TRBJ1-5, the V gene TRBV27; TRBD1 matches at 8 bases. CDR3 length equals 15 residues. The germline CDR1 and CDR2 sequences are MNHEY and SMNVEV (reference sequence). After removal of 6 bases from V and 3 bases from J, the junction contained 7 bases not matched to a gene. The CDR3 DNA reads as TGTGCCAGCAGATATCAGGGGGCAAACAATCAGCCCCAGCATTTT. This codes for CASRYQGANNQPQHF.

This clonotype was observed at least ten times. The chain is built from TRBV14 and TRBJ2-7; 7 nucleotides line up with TRBD1. Germline V lookup: CDR1 SGHDN, CDR2 FVKESK. V shed 4 bases and J 6 bases; nucleotides not matched to a gene: 12. The CDR3 is made up of 15 amino acids. DNA for the CDR3: TGTGCCAGCAGCCCCTGGACAGGCTACCGGGGCGAGCAGTACTTC. This codes for CASSPWTGYRGEQYF.

This clonotype was observed many times. The gene calls are TRBV11-2 and TRBJ1-1; TRBD1 agrees at 8 bases. The CDR3 runs to 14 residues. From germline, CDR1 is SGHAT and CDR2 FQNNGV. V trimming: 7 bases; J trimming: 5 bases; junction bases outside the gene matches: 9. The CDR3 nucleotides read TGTGCCAGCACCCCCGACAGGGGCCGAACTGAAGCTTTCTTT. Its translation: CASTPDRGRTEAFF. Variable domain in full (rest from reference TRBV11-2 and TRBJ1-1): EAGVAQSPRYKIIEKRQSVAFWCNPISGHATLYWYQQILGQGPKLLIQFQNNGVVDDSQLPKDRFSAERLKGVDSTLKIQPAKLEDSAVYLCASTPDRGRTEAFFGQGTRLTVV.

This clonotype was recorded at least ten times. The gene calls are TRBV3-1 and TRBJ1-1; the D gene is possibly TRBD1 (5 bases). V was clipped by 3 bases and J by 1 base, with 12 bases between them. Per germline, CDR1 LGHDT and CDR2 YNNKEL (reference sequence). The CDR3 is 15 amino acids. The CDR3 DNA sequence: TGTGCCAGCAGCCAGCCACGTCAGGGGAACACTGAAGCTTTCTTT. Translated, it gives CASSQPRQGNTEAFF.

This clonotype came up many times. The rearrangement joins TRBV7-9 to TRBJ1-2, with D possibly being TRBD1 (5 bases). V lost 6 bases to trimming and J lost 1 base, with 15 bases between them. The CDR3 runs 15 residues. CDR1 is SEHNR and CDR2 is FQNEAQ in the germline V gene (reference sequence). CDR3 nucleotides: TGTGCCAGCAGTATCTCGATGGGGGTTAACTATGGCTACACCTTC. Translating gives CASSISMGVNYGYTF.